A selection of T cell receptor beta chains follows, all from one sample in a study of cytomegalovirus exposure and HLA in healthy donors. The assay was immunoSEQ multiplex PCR, and TCRdb's table has in-frame clones only and misses some. Counted here are 150,000 to 200,000 clones, 65% to 90% occurring once; the ten biggest clones make up under 7.5%. The sequenced material came from PBMCs. Every receptor here comes from a man in his forties or fifties in good health and CMV-seropositive. CDR3s include the opening cysteine and the closing phenylalanine or tryptophan. A D gene is named only where the DNA matches it firmly. Clone size appears in some rows only: once, few, many, or a class for an expanded clone.

>NA|NA|TRBJ1-2|TRBV14|14
TGTGCCAGCAGCCAAGATAGACGGGGAAGCGGCTACACCTTC
CASSQDRRGSGYTF
>NA|NA|TRBJ1-2|TRBV5-4|13
TGTGCCAGCACCCACAGGGATTGGCGGGGCTACACCTTC
CASTHRDWRGYTF
>NA|NA|TRBJ2-1|TRBV7-2|16
TGTGCCAGCAGCTTAAGCCGGTTTGGCTCCTACAATGAGCAGTTCTTC
CASSLSRFGSYNEQFF
>NA|NA|TRBJ2-3|TRBV9|15
TGTGCCAGCAGCGTAGAGGGACTCCTCACAGATACGCAGTATTTT
CASSVEGLLTDTQYF
>NA|TRBD1|TRBJ1-1|TRBV5-1|15
TGCGCCAGCAGCCCAGGGGACAGGGGGTACACTGAAGCTTTCTTT
CASSPGDRGYTEAFF
>NA|TRBD1|TRBJ1-2|TRBV29-1|13
TGCAGCGTGATGGGACAGGCGCATATGGGCTACGCCTTC
CSVMGQAHMGYAF
>NA|TRBD1|TRBJ1-2|TRBV2|13
TGTGCCAGAGAGACAGGGAAGACATTGGGCTACACCTTC
CARETGKTLGYTF
>NA|TRBD1|TRBJ1-1|TRBV9|15
TGTGCCAGCAGCGTAGTGGGGACAGGGGGGACTGAAGCTTTCTTT
CASSVVGTGGTEAFF
>NA|NA|TRBJ1-2|TRBV5-6|13
TGTGCCAGCAGCTTGAATAGAAACTATGGCTACACCTTC
CASSLNRNYGYTF
>few|NA|TRBJ1-1|TRBV4-1|14
TGCGCCAGCAGCTCAAAATGGGGGCTCGCTGAAGCTTTCTTT
CASSSKWGLAEAFF
>NA|TRBD2|TRBJ2-3|TRBV27|17
TGTGCCAGCAGTTTATTTCCTAGCGGGGGGATTGGAGATACGCAGTATTTT
CASSLFPSGGIGDTQYF
>NA|TRBD1|TRBJ2-2|TRBV5-1|14
TGCGCCAGCAGCTTAACAGGGGTGGACGGGGAGCTGTTTTTT
CASSLTGVDGELFF
>NA|TRBD1|TRBJ1-2|TRBV7-9|16
TGTGCCAGCAGCCCCACTCCGGACAGGGAAGACTATGGCTACACCTTC
CASSPTPDREDYGYTF
>NA|NA|TRBJ2-1|TRBV27|14
TGTGCCAGCAGTTTAGGGACTCTGGGAGATGAGCAGTTCTTC
CASSLGTLGDEQFF
>NA|TRBD2|TRBJ2-3|TRBV5-6|15
TGTGCCAGCAGCTTGTTAGCGGGGGCCACAGATACGCAGTATTTT
CASSLLAGATDTQYF
>NA|NA|TRBJ2-1|TRBV2|13
TGTGCCAGCAGTGAAGCCGGCGGGAATGAGCAGTTCTTC
CASSEAGGNEQFF
>once|TRBD1|TRBJ1-2|TRBV27|12
TGTGCCAGCAGACAGGGGGCGAATGGCTACACCTTC
CASRQGANGYTF
>NA|NA|TRBJ1-2|TRBV5-8|14
TGTGCCAGCAGCTTCACCGGGTCTCTCTATGGCTACACCTTC
CASSFTGSLYGYTF
>NA|TRBD1|TRBJ1-1|TRBV18|13
TGTGCCAGCTCACCGACAGGGAGGTCTGAAGCTTTCTTT
CASSPTGRSEAFF
>few|NA|TRBJ1-5|TRBV5-6|15
TGTGCCAGCAGCTTGTGGCGGGGGGGGAATCAGCCCCAGCATTTT
CASSLWRGGNQPQHF
>NA|TRBD2|TRBJ2-2|TRBV7-9|15
TGTGCCAGCAGCCAGCGGGAGAGGCACACCGGGGAGCTGTTTTTT
CASSQRERHTGELFF
>NA|TRBD1|TRBJ1-5|TRBV15|19
TGTGCCACCAGCAGAGATTCCGGGACAGGGGGTTATAGCAATCAGCCCCAGCATTTT
CATSRDSGTGGYSNQPQHF
>NA|TRBD2|TRBJ2-6|TRBV9|19
TGTGCCAGCAGCGTAGAAGGCCAGGGAGGGGCCTCTGGGGCCAACGTCCTGACTTTC
CASSVEGQGGASGANVLTF
>NA|TRBD1|TRBJ2-1|TRBV9|15
TGTGCCAGCAGCGTAGAGGGGGCCATGGACAATGAGCAGTTCTTC
CASSVEGAMDNEQFF
>NA|TRBD1|TRBJ1-2|TRBV9|15
TGTGCCAGCAGCCTTGGACAGGGAGGCGTCTATGGCTACACCTTC
CASSLGQGGVYGYTF
>NA|NA|TRBJ2-5|TRBV7-2|14
TGTGCCAGCAGCTTAGCAGGGGCCGGAGAGACCCAGTACTTC
CASSLAGAGETQYF
>NA|TRBD2|TRBJ2-1|TRBV15|13
TGTGCCACCAGCCAGGGACTAGACAATGAGCAGTTCTTC
CATSQGLDNEQFF
>NA|NA|TRBJ2-6|TRBV6-6|15
TGTGCCAGTACTTCCATCCTCTCTGGGGCCAACGTCCTGACTTTC
CASTSILSGANVLTF
>many|TRBD2|TRBJ2-1|TRBV9|15
TGTGCCAGCACCCCCGGAGGCGCGGGAGGGAATGAGCAGTTCTTC
CASTPGGAGGNEQFF
>NA|NA|TRBJ1-2|TRBV4-1|13
TGCGCCAGCAGCCCCCGGTATGGCTATGGCTACACCTTC
CASSPRYGYGYTF
>NA|NA|TRBJ2-1|TRBV19|12
TGTGCCAGTAGTATCAGGGGACAAGAGCAGTTCTTC
CASSIRGQEQFF
>NA|TRBD2|TRBJ2-3|TRBV10-1|16
TGCGCCAGCAGTGAACTGCCAGCGGGATTCACAGATACGCAGTATTTT
CASSELPAGFTDTQYF
>NA|TRBD1|TRBJ2-7|TRBV11-2|14
TGTGCCAGCAGCTCCCGGGACAGAGCCTACGAGCAGTACTTC
CASSSRDRAYEQYF
>few|NA|TRBJ2-7|TRBV9|15
TGTGCCAGCAGCGTAGGGGGGGGGCAGTCCTACGAGCAGTACTTC
CASSVGGGQSYEQYF
>NA|NA|TRBJ1-4|TRBV7-2|17
TGTGCCAGCAGCTTAGGGGGGAGGACCACAACTAATGAAAAACTGTTTTTT
CASSLGGRTTTNEKLFF
>NA|TRBD1|TRBJ2-1|TRBV5-1|15
TGCGCCAGCAGTTCAATCCGGGACAGCTACAATGAGCAGTTCTTC
CASSSIRDSYNEQFF
>NA|NA|TRBJ2-5|TRBV9|15
TGTGCCAGCAGCGTAGCGGAGGGGATGAGGGAGACCCAGTACTTC
CASSVAEGMRETQYF
>once|NA|TRBJ1-1|TRBV15|15
TGTGCCACCAGTCCTATGGGGAGGGGGAACACTGAAGCTTTCTTT
CATSPMGRGNTEAFF
>few|NA|TRBJ2-5|TRBV4-1|18
TGCGCCAGCAGCCTACAACTACGTGGGCCAGCGGACCAAGAGACCCAGTACTTC
CASSLQLRGPADQETQYF
>NA|TRBD1|TRBJ1-1|TRBV5-6|13
TGTGCCAGCAGCTCACGGGACAGGGGGGTAGCTTTCTTT
CASSSRDRGVAFF
>NA|NA|TRBJ1-4|TRBV25-1|13
TGTGCCAGCAGTGTTATTCAGGGGGAAAAACTGTTTTTT
CASSVIQGEKLFF
>few|NA|TRBJ2-7|TRBV5-6|13
TGTGCCAGCAGCAAGCGCGGGTCCTACGAGCAGTACTTC
CASSKRGSYEQYF
>NA|TRBD1|TRBJ1-1|TRBV7-9|14
TGTGCCAGCAGGTTGGGGACAGCCAACACTGAAGCTTTCTTT
CASRLGTANTEAFF
>NA|NA|TRBJ1-1|TRBV27|13
TGTGCCAGCAGTTTTAGTACCCTTACTGAAGCTTTCTTT
CASSFSTLTEAFF
>NA|TRBD2|TRBJ2-3|TRBV10-1|16
TGCGCCAGCAGCCCGGGACTAGCGGGAAATACAGATACGCAGTATTTT
CASSPGLAGNTDTQYF
>NA|NA|TRBJ1-1|TRBV19|12
TGTGCCAGTAGTCGGGGGAACACTGAAGCTTTCTTT
CASSRGNTEAFF
>once|TRBD2|TRBJ2-5|TRBV5-8|17
TGTGCCAGCAGCTATGGGACTAGCGGGAGGAGTGGTGAGACCCAGTACTTC
CASSYGTSGRSGETQYF
>NA|NA|TRBJ2-7|TRBV2|11
TGTGCCAGCAGTCAGGGCTACGAGCAGTACTTC
CASSQGYEQYF
>NA|NA|TRBJ1-1|TRBV11-3|14
TGTGCCAGCAGCTTAGAAACAGCTATCCCTGAAGCTTTCTTT
CASSLETAIPEAFF
>few|TRBD2|TRBJ2-6|TRBV7-2|17
TGTGCCAGCAGCGAAGCGGGGGGCAATTCTGGGGCCAACGTCCTGACTTTC
CASSEAGGNSGANVLTF
>few|NA|TRBJ2-7|TRBV10-3|13
TGTGCCATCAGGGCGGGGACGGGGGACGAGCAGTACTTC
CAIRAGTGDEQYF
>NA|NA|TRBJ1-1|TRBV7-9|14
TGTTCCAGCAGCTCTACAGGAGGGGTGACTGAAGCTTTCTTT
CSSSSTGGVTEAFF
>NA|NA|TRBJ1-3|TRBV19|16
TGTGCCAGTAGTATCCCTCAGGGTGTCCTGGGAAACACCATATATTTT
CASSIPQGVLGNTIYF
>NA|NA|TRBJ2-7|TRBV6-6|13
TGTGCCAGCAAGTCTCGGGGGACCTACGAGCAGTACTTC
CASKSRGTYEQYF